The 31 T cell receptor beta chains below come from one sample, sequenced in a study of cytomegalovirus exposure and HLA in healthy donors. It was with 60 Vbeta and 13 Jbeta primers that the PCR ran. Only in-frame clones appear in the TCRdb table, and some are missing; sequencing was by immunoSEQ multiplex PCR. The table includes over 100,000 clones, about three quarters detected once. Sequences were obtained from PBMCs. These TCRs come from a woman younger than 45 in good health and CMV-seropositive.

The rearrangement joins TRBV28 to TRBJ2-4; 9 bases are a match to TRBD2. Germline assignment: CDR1 MDHEN and CDR2 SYDVKM. The V gene end was trimmed by 5 bases and the J gene end by 13 bases; junction bases not matched to a gene: 3. This CDR3 has 11 amino acids. For the CDR3, the DNA is TGTGCCAGCAGTCACCTAGCGGGGCAGTACTTC. Translation: CASSHLAGQYF.

The chain links TRBV6-4 to TRBJ2-2; D may be TRBD1 (6 bases). Germline lookup yields CDR1 MRHNA and CDR2 SNTAGT. This CDR3 contains 16 residues. V lost 6 bases and J lost 1, with 15 bases in between. CDR3 nucleotides: TGTGCCAGCAGCCTAGAACTGACAGGGAACACCGGGGAGCTGTTTTTT. Residues: CASSLELTGNTGELFF.

The table lists this clone with a count of one. The chain joins TRBV6-5 to TRBJ2-3; TRBD2 is a possible D gene (6 bases). Germline V gives CDR1 MNHEY, CDR2 SVGAGI. The CDR3 totals 13 residues. Trimming stripped 6 bases from V and 2 bases from J, with 9 bases between. CDR3 loop: CASRRGATDTQYF. The DNA of the CDR3 is TGTGCCAGCAGGCGGGGCGCCACAGATACGCAGTATTTT.

V and J are TRBV2 and TRBJ1-1; TRBD1 aligns across 7 bases. CDR3 size: 11 residues. Germline lookup yields CDR1 SNHLY and CDR2 FYNNEI. Losses at the gene ends were 10 bases for V and 7 bases for J; bases not matched to a gene: 6. The CDR3 nucleotides read TGTGCCATGACACAGGGGCGTGAAGCTTTCTTT. Encoded protein: CAMTQGREAFF.

CDR3 nucleotide sequence: TGTGCCAGCAGCTTAGTGACGGGGTCTGGGTATGAGCAGTTCTTC. This sequence encodes CASSLVTGSGYEQFF. The V call is TRBV7-3, the J call TRBJ2-1, with D tentatively TRBD2 (5 bases). Germline lookup yields CDR1 SGHTA and CDR2 FQGTGA. Trimming left V 2 bases short and J 8 bases short, with 16 bases between. The CDR3 has 15 residues.

This sequence joins TRBV7-9 and TRBJ2-2; 10 bases align to TRBD1. The ends lost 5 bases at V and 8 bases at J; junction bases unmatched: 5. The CDR3 contains 14 residues. Germline V CDR1 and CDR2: SEHNR, FQNEAQ (reference sequence). The CDR3 loop reads CASSPGTGVGELFF. The CDR3 nucleotides are TGTGCCAGCAGCCCCGGGACAGGGGTTGGGGAGCTGTTTTTT.

V gene TRBV5-5 combines with J gene TRBJ2-7; no definite D call. CDR3 length equals 14 residues. V shed 1 base and J shed 0 bases, with 8 bases lying between them. Germline lookup yields CDR1 SGHKS and CDR2 YYEKEE (reference sequence). CDR3 nucleotides: TGTGCCAGCAGCTTGTACATCGTCTCCTACGAGCAGTACTTC. Amino acids: CASSLYIVSYEQYF. The complete variable domain, with remaining parts taken from reference TRBV5-5 and TRBJ2-7, reads DAGVTQSPTHLIKTRGQQVTLRCSPISGHKSVSWYQQVLGQGPQFIFQYYEKEERGRGNFPDRFSARQFPNYSSELNVNALLLGDSALYLCASSLYIVSYEQYFGPGTRLTVT.

This rearrangement joins TRBV5-1 to TRBJ1-4, with TRBD1 identical over 9 bases. The length of the CDR3 is 15 residues. The trim removed 3 bases at V and 5 bases at J, leaving 5 bases unmatched. The germline V gene has CDR1 SGHRS and CDR2 YFSETQ. The CDR3 is CASSSGQGGNEKLFF. The CDR3 coding sequence is TGCGCCAGCAGCTCGGGACAGGGTGGAAATGAAAAACTGTTTTTT.

The CDR3 is CASSLDTRRGGRDTQYF. CDR3 coding DNA: TGCGCCAGCAGCTTGGACACGCGGCGGGGGGGCCGAGATACGCAGTATTTT. The chain carries TRBV5-1 and TRBJ2-3; 9 bases match TRBD2. The CDR3 extends over 17 amino acids. Germline lookup yields CDR1 SGHRS and CDR2 YFSETQ. V shed 0 bases and J 5 bases; nucleotides not matched to a gene: 10. Full variable domain (remainder filled in from reference TRBV5-1 and TRBJ2-3): KAGVTQTPRYLIKTRGQQVTLSCSPISGHRSVSWYQQTPGQGLQFLFEYFSETQRNKGNFPGRFSGRQFSNSRSEMNVSTLELGDSALYLCASSLDTRRGGRDTQYFGPGTRLTVL.

Only a few counts were recorded for this clone. The rearrangement links TRBV28 to TRBJ2-5; TRBD1 aligns across 7 bases. The J segment lost 2 bases and the V segment lost 5 bases, leaving 11 bases of the junction unmatched. The germline V gene has CDR1 MDHEN and CDR2 SYDVKM. The CDR3 contains 16 residues. DNA for the CDR3: TGTGCCAGCAGTCCCCAGCCGACAGGGCTACAAGAGACCCAGTACTTC. This sequence encodes CASSPQPTGLQETQYF.

This clone was observed a handful of times. The chain carries TRBV5-1 and TRBJ2-7, with D possibly TRBD1 on 6 matching bases. V was cut by 5 bases and J by 0 bases, with 9 bases left in between. The CDR3 runs to 13 residues. Germline values: CDR1 SGHRS, CDR2 YFSETQ. CDR3 residues: CASSGTSSYEQYF. The DNA of the CDR3 is TGCGCCAGCAGTGGGACAAGCTCCTACGAGCAGTACTTC.

This clone has just a few counts. CDR3 sequence reads: CASRETSGEGPQHF. The DNA of the CDR3 is TGTGCCAGCAGAGAAACGTCCGGGGAAGGACCCCAGCATTTT. V usage is TRBV6-1 and J usage is TRBJ1-5; unclear D gene. This CDR3 region has 14 residues. Trimming took 6 bases from V and 10 from J, leaving 19 bases between them. Per germline, CDR1 MNHNS and CDR2 SASEGT.

In this sample, this clone turned up a few times. The V and J genes are TRBV5-1 and TRBJ2-2; weak D call: TRBD1 (6 bases). Germline lookup yields CDR1 SGHRS and CDR2 YFSETQ. V was trimmed by 6 bases and J by 6 bases, leaving 18 bases between them. The CDR3 contains 15 residues. The CDR3 DNA sequence: TGCGCCAGCACCGGAGTTGGGGGCAACGCCGGGGAGCTGTTTTTT. This sequence encodes CASTGVGGNAGELFF.

The chain links TRBV7-2 to TRBJ1-2; D is unclear. This CDR3 has 12 residues. Germline V CDR1 and CDR2: SGHTA, FQGNSA. Trimming shortened V by 5 bases and J by 3 bases, and 7 bases separated the two germline ends. This chain's CDR3 is CASSRGYYGYTF. CDR3 sequence (DNA): TGTGCCAGCAGCCGAGGATACTATGGCTACACCTTC.

The rearrangement uses TRBV2 and TRBJ2-2; 8 bases are a match to TRBD1. This CDR3 contains 15 residues. V was clipped by 7 bases and J by 5 bases; unmatched bases: 9. Germline CDR1 SNHLY, CDR2 FYNNEI. The CDR3 protein is CASKGQVVETGELFF. The CDR3 coding sequence is TGTGCCAGCAAGGGACAGGTGGTCGAGACCGGGGAGCTGTTTTTT.

The V call is TRBV5-4, the J call TRBJ1-1, with 7 positions matching TRBD1. V was pared by 3 bases and J by 6 bases, with 11 bases of the junction left unmatched. The CDR3 extends over 15 amino acids. Germline CDR1 and CDR2: SGHNT and YYREEE (reference sequence). CDR3 nucleotides: TGTGCCAGCAGCTACCGACAGGGAACGCGGGCTGAAGCTTTCTTT. Its protein is CASSYRQGTRAEAFF. The full variable domain, completed using reference TRBV5-4 and TRBJ1-1, is ETGVTQSPTHLIKTRGQQVTLRCSSQSGHNTVSWYQQALGQGPQFIFQYYREEENGRGNFPPRFSGLQFPNYSSELNVNALELDDSALYLCASSYRQGTRAEAFFGQGTRLTVV.

V usage is TRBV7-2 and J usage is TRBJ2-5; 12 nucleotides agree with TRBD2. CDR3 length: 19 residues. CDR1 is SGHTA, CDR2 FQGNSA, per germline. Germline trimming cut 3 bases from V and 4 bases from J; bases unmatched to any gene: 15. The CDR3: CASSFVSRASGGAGETQYF. DNA for the CDR3: TGTGCCAGCAGCTTTGTTTCTAGGGCTAGCGGGGGGGCGGGAGAGACCCAGTACTTC.

V usage is TRBV9 and J usage is TRBJ2-7; perhaps TRBD1 as D (6 bases). V shed 3 bases and J shed 6 bases, with 13 bases lying between them. Per the germline V gene, CDR1 is SGDLS and CDR2 is YYNGEE. This CDR3 is 13 amino acids long. The CDR3 DNA sequence: TGTGCCAGCAGCGCCCAAAGGGGGTCCGAGCAGTACTTC. Protein sequence: CASSAQRGSEQYF. The entire variable domain, with the rest obtained from reference TRBV9 and TRBJ2-7, is as follows: DSGVTQTPKHLITATGQRVTLRCSPRSGDLSVYWYQQSLDQGLQFLIQYYNGEERAKGNILERFSAQQFPDLHSELNLSSLELGDSALYFCASSAQRGSEQYFGPGTRLTVT.

This chain joins TRBV14 and TRBJ1-6, with TRBD1 matching over 11 bases. Germline values: CDR1 SGHDN, CDR2 FVKESK. The CDR3 sequence is 14 residues long. V lost 6 bases, J lost 8 bases, and 3 bases stayed unmatched. The CDR3 DNA is TGTGCCAGCAGTCGGACAGGGGGCTATTCACCCCTCCACTTT. Protein: CASSRTGGYSPLHF.

This chain uses TRBV7-2 with TRBJ1-3; D remains ambiguous. V was clipped by 6 bases and J by 3 bases, with 6 bases between them. This CDR3 is built from 12 residues. Germline loops: CDR1 SGHTA, CDR2 FQGNSA. The CDR3 nucleotides are TGTGCCAGCAGGTCTATTGGAAACACCATATATTTT. This gives the protein CASRSIGNTIYF.

This chain connects TRBV6-1 to TRBJ2-7; maybe TRBD1 (5 bases). CDR3 length: 16 residues. The V end was cut by 1 base, the J end by 7 bases, with 20 bases between. Per the germline V gene, CDR1 is MNHNS and CDR2 is SASEGT. The CDR3 here is CASSEGAGQGVREQYF. The CDR3 nucleotides read TGTGCCAGCAGTGAAGGGGCAGGGCAGGGTGTAAGGGAGCAGTACTTC.

The chain combines TRBV7-9 with TRBJ2-7; 7 bases are shared with TRBD2. The CDR3 contains 15 residues. With 3 bases clipped from V and 3 bases from J, the junction kept 8 bases outside the gene matches. Germline V lookup: CDR1 SEHNR, CDR2 FQNEAQ (reference sequence). CDR3: CASSLGSGVVYEQYF. CDR3 nucleotide sequence: TGTGCCAGCAGCTTGGGCAGCGGGGTGGTCTACGAGCAGTACTTC.

The chain carries TRBV19 and TRBJ1-5; 7 nucleotides align to TRBD1. Looked up from germline, CDR1 is LNHDA and CDR2 is SQIVND (reference sequence). The CDR3 contains 13 residues. V trimming: 10 bases; J trimming: 1 base; junction bases outside the gene matches: 4. CDR3: CATSGGSNQPQHF. As DNA, the CDR3 is TGTGCCACCTCAGGGGGAAGCAATCAGCCCCAGCATTTT.

The rearrangement uses TRBV7-6 and TRBJ2-5; 10 nucleotides agree with TRBD2. The ends lost 1 base at V and 5 bases at J; junction bases unmatched: 1. CDR3 length: 14 amino acids. The germline V gene encodes CDR1 SGHVS and CDR2 FNYEAQ. In DNA, the CDR3 is TGTGCCAGCAGCTTAGAACTAGCGGGGGAGACCCAGTACTTC. It yields the protein CASSLELAGETQYF.

This chain connects TRBV7-9 to TRBJ2-7, with 9 bases identical to TRBD1. The germline CDR1 and CDR2 sequences are SEHNR and FQNEAQ (reference sequence). Trimming cost V 6 bases and J 6 bases; bases outside gene matches: 6. This CDR3 is 13 amino acids long. CDR3 nucleotides: TGTGCCAGCAGATCTGACAGGGGGGGCGAGCAGTACTTC. Translation gives CASRSDRGGEQYF.

The V call is TRBV29-1, the J call TRBJ2-1; weak D call: TRBD1 (6 bases). V lost 7 bases to trimming and J lost 6 bases, with 13 bases between them. CDR1 is SQVTM, CDR2 ANQGSEA, per germline. This CDR3 has 12 residues. The CDR3 spells CSAYRESNEQFF. The CDR3 DNA reads as TGCAGCGCCTACAGGGAGAGCAATGAGCAGTTCTTC.

This rearrangement joins TRBV29-1 to TRBJ2-1, with a tentative D call TRBD1 (5 bases). Germline CDR1 reads SQVTM; CDR2 reads ANQGSEA. Trimming removed 0 bases at V and 2 bases at J, with 17 bases between. The CDR3 has 17 amino acids. Here the CDR3 reads CSVEDPARVGAYNEQFF. The CDR3 coding sequence is TGCAGCGTTGAAGATCCGGCCAGGGTAGGGGCCTACAATGAGCAGTTCTTC.

The gene calls are TRBV7-9 and TRBJ1-2; D unresolved. Germline V gene lookup returns CDR1 SEHNR and CDR2 FQNEAQ (reference sequence). V was trimmed by 2 bases and J by 8 bases, leaving 12 bases between them. The CDR3 sequence is 13 residues long. CDR3 loop: CASSLREERGYTF. The CDR3 DNA follows: TGTGCCAGCAGCTTAAGGGAGGAGAGAGGCTACACCTTC.

The J gene is TRBJ1-2, the V gene TRBV28; a weak D match, TRBD1 (5 bases). Germline CDR1 and CDR2: MDHEN and SYDVKM. V was shortened by 6 bases and J by 5 bases, with 13 bases between the two germline ends. The CDR3 covers 13 residues. CDR3 nucleotide sequence: TGTGCCAGCAGGACTGGGGGAGGTTATGGCTACACCTTC. It is translated as CASRTGGGYGYTF.

This clone was detected a few times. The chain couples TRBV6-1 to TRBJ2-5; 7 nucleotides align to TRBD2. In germline, CDR1 is MNHNS, CDR2 SASEGT. The CDR3 runs to 15 residues. With V trimmed by 1 base and J by 1 base, 3 bases remained unmatched. In DNA form, the CDR3 reads TGTGCCAGCAGTGAAGAAGCGGGGAGCCAAGAGACCCAGTACTTC. It codes for CASSEEAGSQETQYF.

The chain employs TRBV28 and TRBJ2-6; tentatively, D is TRBD2 (6 bases). V was pared by 10 bases and J by 3 bases, with 13 bases between. Germline CDR1 MDHEN, CDR2 SYDVKM. CDR3 length: 14 amino acids. CDR3: CATGGAYGANVLTF. CDR3 DNA sequence: TGTGCCACAGGCGGGGCTTATGGGGCCAACGTCCTGACTTTC.